This T cell receptor (beta chain) was identified in a study of cytotoxic CD8 clonotypes in ibrutinib-treated CLL. Study overall: Within the patient group, roughly 12 were relapsed/refractory and roughly 16 treatment-naive, and around 17 were IGHV unmutated. Recorded responses included around 24 partial and 2 complete; following median roughly 70 months, roughly 15 stayed remitted and about 12 progressed. Sample averages reached hundreds of thousands of productive templates and 85,000 to 100,000 productive rearrangements.

Clones were read by immunoSEQ multiplex PCR, and TCRdb kept only the in-frame ones, dropping some. The table lists 150,000 to 200,000 clones, approximately 91% of them singletons. Germline values: CDR1 MNHNS, CDR2 SASEGT. V dropped 10 bases and J dropped 6; count of bases not matched to a gene: 15. CDR3 length: 14 residues. The clonotype was recovered from a human donor with chronic lymphocytic leukemia. The chain couples TRBV6-1 to TRBJ2-7, with TRBD1 identical over 7 bases. Here the sequenced sample was PBMCs, taken at disease progression, from a patient treated with ibrutinib. CDR3 DNA sequence: TGTGCCACCTCCACCGGGACAGTGAACGTCGAGCAGTACTTC. Its protein is CATSTGTVNVEQYF.